This T cell receptor (beta chain) derives from a study of blood T cell repertoires in COVID-19. Only in-frame clones appear in the TCRdb table, and some are missing; sequencing was by immunoSEQ multiplex PCR. Of about 190,000 clones in the sample, approximately 90% were seen once. Germline values: CDR1 LGHDT, CDR2 YNNKEL (reference sequence). With V trimmed by 1 base and J by 4 bases, 4 bases remained unmatched. There are 16 residues in the CDR3. The sequencing input was peripheral blood. This sequence was found in a man aged 25 to 40 with acute or convalescent COVID-19. The chain is built from TRBV3-1 (or the pseudogene TRBV3-2) and TRBJ2-5; TRBD2 matches 12 bases. Here the CDR3 reads CASSQVLGLAGETQYF. The DNA for the CDR3 is TGTGCCAGCAGCCAAGTTTTGGGACTAGCGGGAGAGACCCAGTACTTC.